This T cell receptor (beta chain) was sequenced in a study of CD8 T cells in Susac syndrome. The CDR3 spans 13 residues. Germline V CDR1 and CDR2: GTSNPN, SVGIG (reference sequence). V shed 3 bases and J 10 bases; nucleotides not matched to a gene: 7. Study-wide results and caveats: Clonal expansion did not appear in Susac syndrome CD4+ T cell repertoires. An acknowledgment was made by the study that its TCR sequencing and HLA analysis involved relatively few individuals.

Remarks on this clonotype: What it binds is not known.

Random hexamers were used to reverse transcribe an amount of roughly 0.45 to 1 ug RNA. The CDR3 of TCR beta was amplified by immunoSEQ multiplex PCR across 54 Vbeta and 13 Jbeta. MiXCR was run by TCRdb on the immunoSEQ multiplex PCR reads, yielding one entry per CDR3 protein. The sample includes 150,000 to 200,000 distinct CDR3 sequences, about 91% of them seen just once. Sequencing was carried out using CD4+ T cells from PBMCs. This sequence joins TRBV30 and TRBJ1-1, with 11 nucleotides matching TRBD1. The sequence came from a human donor with Susac syndrome. DNA for the CDR3: TGTGCCTGGAGGGGACAGGGGGTACGTAGAGCTTTCTTT. Translating gives CAWRGQGVRRAFF.